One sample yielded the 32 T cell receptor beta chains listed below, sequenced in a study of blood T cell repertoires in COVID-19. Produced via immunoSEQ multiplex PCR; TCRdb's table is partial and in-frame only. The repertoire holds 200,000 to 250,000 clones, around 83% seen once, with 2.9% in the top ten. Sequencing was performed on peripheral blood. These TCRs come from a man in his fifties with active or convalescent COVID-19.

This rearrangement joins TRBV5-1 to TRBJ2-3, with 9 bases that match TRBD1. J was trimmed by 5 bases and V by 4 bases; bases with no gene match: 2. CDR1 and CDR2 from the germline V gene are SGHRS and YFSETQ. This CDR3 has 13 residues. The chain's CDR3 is CASSDRGLDTQYF. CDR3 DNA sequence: TGCGCCAGCAGCGACAGGGGGTTAGATACGCAGTATTTT. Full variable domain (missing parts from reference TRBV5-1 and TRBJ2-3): KAGVTQTPRYLIKTRGQQVTLSCSPISGHRSVSWYQQTPGQGLQFLFEYFSETQRNKGNFPGRFSGRQFSNSRSEMNVSTLELGDSALYLCASSDRGLDTQYFGPGTRLTVL.

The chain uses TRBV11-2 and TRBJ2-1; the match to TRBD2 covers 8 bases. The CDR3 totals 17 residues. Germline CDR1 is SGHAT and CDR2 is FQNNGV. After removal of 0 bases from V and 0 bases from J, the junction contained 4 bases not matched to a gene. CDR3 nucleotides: TGTGCCAGCAGCTTAGATGGGGGACTAGTCTCCTACAATGAGCAGTTCTTC. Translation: CASSLDGGLVSYNEQFF.

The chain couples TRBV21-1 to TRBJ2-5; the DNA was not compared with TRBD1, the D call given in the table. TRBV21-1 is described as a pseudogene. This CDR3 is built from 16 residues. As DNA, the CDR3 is TGTGCCAGCAAATCCCGGGACAGGGGGCGTGAGGAGACCCAGTACTTC. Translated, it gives CASKSRDRGREETQYF.

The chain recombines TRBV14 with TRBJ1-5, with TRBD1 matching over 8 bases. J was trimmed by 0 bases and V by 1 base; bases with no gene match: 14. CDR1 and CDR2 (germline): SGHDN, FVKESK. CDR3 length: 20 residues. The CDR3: CASSQAYPPGQALSNQPQHF. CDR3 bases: TGTGCCAGCAGCCAAGCATACCCCCCGGGACAGGCACTTAGCAATCAGCCCCAGCATTTT. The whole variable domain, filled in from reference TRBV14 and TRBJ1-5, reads EAGVTQFPSHSVIEKGQTVTLRCDPISGHDNLYWYRRVMGKEIKFLLHFVKESKQDESGMPNNRFLAERTGGTYSTLKVQPAELEDSGVYFCASSQAYPPGQALSNQPQHFGDGTRLSIL.

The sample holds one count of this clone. CDR3: CASSEFGGGQPQHF. Here the CDR3 DNA reads TGTGCCAGCAGTGAATTCGGGGGTGGTCAGCCCCAGCATTTT. The chain links TRBV6-1 to TRBJ1-5, with TRBD1 as a possible D gene (5 bases). Germline V lookup: CDR1 MNHNS, CDR2 SASEGT. The CDR3 runs 14 residues. V shed 2 bases and J shed 6 bases, with 11 bases lying between them.

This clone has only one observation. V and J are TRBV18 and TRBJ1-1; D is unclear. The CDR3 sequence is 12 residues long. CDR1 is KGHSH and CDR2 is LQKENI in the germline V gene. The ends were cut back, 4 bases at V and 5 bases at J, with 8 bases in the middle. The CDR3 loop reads CASSQRGTEAFF. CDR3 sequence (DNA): TGTGCCAGCTCACAGCGAGGGACTGAAGCTTTCTTT.

For the CDR3, the DNA is TGTGCCAGCGGTTCGGGCTCTGGAAACACCATATATTTT. It codes for CASGSGSGNTIYF. The V gene is TRBV3-1 (or the pseudogene TRBV3-2), the J gene TRBJ1-3; D not certain. V was trimmed by 8 bases and J by 0 bases, leaving 8 bases between them. This CDR3 comprises 13 residues. CDR1 LGHDT and CDR2 YNNKEL come from the germline V gene (reference sequence).

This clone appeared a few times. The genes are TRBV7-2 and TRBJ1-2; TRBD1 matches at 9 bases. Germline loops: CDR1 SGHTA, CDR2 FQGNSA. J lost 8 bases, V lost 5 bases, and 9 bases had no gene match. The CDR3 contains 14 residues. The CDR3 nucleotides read TGTGCCAGCAGCATGGACAGGGGCTTCTCCGGCTACACCTTC. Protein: CASSMDRGFSGYTF. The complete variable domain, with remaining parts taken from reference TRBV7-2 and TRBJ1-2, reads GAGVSQSPSNKVTEKGKDVELRCDPISGHTALYWYRQSLGQGLEFLIYFQGNSAPDKSGLPSDRFSAERTGGSVSTLTIQRTQQEDSAVYLCASSMDRGFSGYTFGSGTRLTVV.

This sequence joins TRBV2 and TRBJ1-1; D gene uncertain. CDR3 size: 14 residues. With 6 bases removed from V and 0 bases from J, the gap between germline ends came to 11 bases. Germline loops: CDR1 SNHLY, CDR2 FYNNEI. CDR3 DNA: TGTGCCAGCAGGCGAGACATCATGAACACTGAAGCTTTCTTT. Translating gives CASRRDIMNTEAFF.

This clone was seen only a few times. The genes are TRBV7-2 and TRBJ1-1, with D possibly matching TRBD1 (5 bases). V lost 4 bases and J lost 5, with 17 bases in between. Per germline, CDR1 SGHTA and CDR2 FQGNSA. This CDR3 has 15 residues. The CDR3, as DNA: TGTGCCAGCAGCTCCCTCGGGCAGGGTGTGACTGAAGCTTTCTTT. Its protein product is CASSSLGQGVTEAFF.

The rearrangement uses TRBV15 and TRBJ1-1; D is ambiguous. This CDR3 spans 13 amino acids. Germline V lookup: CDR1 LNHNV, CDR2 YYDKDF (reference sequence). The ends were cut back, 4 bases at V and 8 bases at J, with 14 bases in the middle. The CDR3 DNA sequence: TGTGCCACCAGCACCCGGTCGAGGATGGAAGCTTTCTTT. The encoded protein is CATSTRSRMEAFF.

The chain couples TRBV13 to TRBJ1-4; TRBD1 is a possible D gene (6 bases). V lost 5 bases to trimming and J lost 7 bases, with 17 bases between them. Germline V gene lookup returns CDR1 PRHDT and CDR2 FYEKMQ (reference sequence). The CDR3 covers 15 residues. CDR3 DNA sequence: TGTGCCAGCAGCCTACGAGCGCAGGGGAGTGAAAAACTGTTTTTT. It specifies CASSLRAQGSEKLFF.

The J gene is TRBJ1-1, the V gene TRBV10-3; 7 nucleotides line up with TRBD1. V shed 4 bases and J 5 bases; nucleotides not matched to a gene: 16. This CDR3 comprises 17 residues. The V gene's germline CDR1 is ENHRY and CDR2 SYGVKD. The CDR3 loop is CAISGSGGRGEGTEAFF. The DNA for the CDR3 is TGTGCCATCAGTGGATCCGGAGGCAGGGGGGAAGGAACTGAAGCTTTCTTT.

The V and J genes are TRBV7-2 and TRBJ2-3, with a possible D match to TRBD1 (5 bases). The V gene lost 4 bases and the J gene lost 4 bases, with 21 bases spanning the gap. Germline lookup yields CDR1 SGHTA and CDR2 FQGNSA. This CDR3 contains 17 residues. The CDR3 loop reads CASSSVWGREEADTQYF. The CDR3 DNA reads TGTGCCAGCAGCTCCGTTTGGGGCAGGGAAGAAGCAGATACGCAGTATTTT.

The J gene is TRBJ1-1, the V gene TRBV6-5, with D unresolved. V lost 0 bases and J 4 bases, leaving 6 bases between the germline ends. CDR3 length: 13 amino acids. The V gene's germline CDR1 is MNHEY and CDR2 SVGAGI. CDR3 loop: CASSYSSLTEAFF. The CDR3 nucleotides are TGTGCCAGCAGTTACTCGAGCCTCACTGAAGCTTTCTTT.

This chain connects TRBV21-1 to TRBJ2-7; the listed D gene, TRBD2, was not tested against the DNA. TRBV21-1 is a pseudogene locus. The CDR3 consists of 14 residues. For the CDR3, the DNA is TGTGCCAGCAGCGAGGTAGCGCAATCCTACGAGCAGTACTTC. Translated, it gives CASSEVAQSYEQYF.

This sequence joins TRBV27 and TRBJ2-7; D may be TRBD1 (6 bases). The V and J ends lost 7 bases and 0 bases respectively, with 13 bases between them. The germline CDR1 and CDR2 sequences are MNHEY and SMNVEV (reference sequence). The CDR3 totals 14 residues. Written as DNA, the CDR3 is TGTGCCAGCAAACAACAGGGAAGCTCCTACGAGCAGTACTTC. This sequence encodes CASKQQGSSYEQYF.

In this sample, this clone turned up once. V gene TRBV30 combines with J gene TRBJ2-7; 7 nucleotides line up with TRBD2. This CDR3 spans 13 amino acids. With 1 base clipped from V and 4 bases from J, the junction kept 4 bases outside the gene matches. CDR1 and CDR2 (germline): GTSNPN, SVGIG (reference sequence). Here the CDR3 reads CAWSEWREYEQYF. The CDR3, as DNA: TGTGCCTGGAGTGAATGGCGGGAGTACGAGCAGTACTTC.

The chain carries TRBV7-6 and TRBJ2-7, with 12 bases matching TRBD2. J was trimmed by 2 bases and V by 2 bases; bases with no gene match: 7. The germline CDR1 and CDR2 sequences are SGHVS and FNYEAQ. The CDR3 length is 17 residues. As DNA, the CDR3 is TGTGCCAGCAGCTTACCCCTAGCGGGGGGGAAGACCTACGAGCAGTACTTC. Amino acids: CASSLPLAGGKTYEQYF.

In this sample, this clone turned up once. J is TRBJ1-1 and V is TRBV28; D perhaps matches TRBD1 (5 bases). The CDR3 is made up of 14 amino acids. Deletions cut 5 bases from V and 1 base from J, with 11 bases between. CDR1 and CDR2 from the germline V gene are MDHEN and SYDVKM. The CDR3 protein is CASSPIDRNTEAFF. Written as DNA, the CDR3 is TGTGCCAGCAGTCCCATCGACAGGAACACTGAAGCTTTCTTT.

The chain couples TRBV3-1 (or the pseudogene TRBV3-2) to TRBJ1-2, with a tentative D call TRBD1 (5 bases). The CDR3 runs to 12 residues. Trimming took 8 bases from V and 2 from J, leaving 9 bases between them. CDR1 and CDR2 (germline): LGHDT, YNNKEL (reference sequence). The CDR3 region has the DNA TGTGCCAGCTCACAGGTAAACTATGGCTACACCTTC. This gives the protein CASSQVNYGYTF.

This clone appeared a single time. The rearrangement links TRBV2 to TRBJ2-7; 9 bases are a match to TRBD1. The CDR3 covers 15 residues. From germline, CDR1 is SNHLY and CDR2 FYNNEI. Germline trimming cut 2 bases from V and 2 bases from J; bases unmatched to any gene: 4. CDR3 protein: CASSETGQGPYEQYF. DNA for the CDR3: TGTGCCAGCAGTGAAACGGGACAGGGACCCTACGAGCAGTACTTC. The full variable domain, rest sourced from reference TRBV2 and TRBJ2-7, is EPEVTQTPSHQVTQMGQEVILRCVPISNHLYFYWYRQILGQKVEFLVSFYNNEISEKSEIFDDQFSVERPDGSNFTLKIRSTKLEDSAMYFCASSETGQGPYEQYFGPGTRLTVT.

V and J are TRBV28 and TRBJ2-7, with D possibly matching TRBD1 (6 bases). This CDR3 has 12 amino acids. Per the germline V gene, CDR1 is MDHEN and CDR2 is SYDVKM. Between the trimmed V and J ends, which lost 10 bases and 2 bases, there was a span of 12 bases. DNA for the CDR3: TGTGCCACCAACAGGGACGCCTACGAGCAGTACTTC. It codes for CATNRDAYEQYF.

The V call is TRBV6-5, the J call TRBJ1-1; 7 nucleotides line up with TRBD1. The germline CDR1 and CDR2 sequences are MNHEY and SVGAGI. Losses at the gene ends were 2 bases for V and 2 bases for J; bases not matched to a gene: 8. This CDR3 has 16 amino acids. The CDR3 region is CASSYGAGGANTEAFF. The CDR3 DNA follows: TGTGCCAGCAGTTACGGGGCAGGGGGTGCCAACACTGAAGCTTTCTTT.

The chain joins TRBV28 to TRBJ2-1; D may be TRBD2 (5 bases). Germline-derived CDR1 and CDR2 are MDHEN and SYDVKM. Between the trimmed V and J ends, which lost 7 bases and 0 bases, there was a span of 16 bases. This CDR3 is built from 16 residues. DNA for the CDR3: TGTGCCAGCACCTACTCCCATGAGGGCTCCTACAATGAGCAGTTCTTC. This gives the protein CASTYSHEGSYNEQFF. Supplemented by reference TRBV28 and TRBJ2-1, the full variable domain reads DVKVTQSSRYLVKRTGEKVFLECVQDMDHENMFWYRQDPGLGLRLIYFSYDVKMKEKGDIPEGYSVSREKKERFSLILESASTNQTSMYLCASTYSHEGSYNEQFFGPGTRLTVL.

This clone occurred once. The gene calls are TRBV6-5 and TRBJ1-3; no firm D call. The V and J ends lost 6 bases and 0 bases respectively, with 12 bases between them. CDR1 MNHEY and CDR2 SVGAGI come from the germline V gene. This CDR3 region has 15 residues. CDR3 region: CASRPSKSSGNTIYF. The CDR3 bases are TGTGCCAGCAGGCCTTCCAAGAGCTCTGGAAACACCATATATTTT.

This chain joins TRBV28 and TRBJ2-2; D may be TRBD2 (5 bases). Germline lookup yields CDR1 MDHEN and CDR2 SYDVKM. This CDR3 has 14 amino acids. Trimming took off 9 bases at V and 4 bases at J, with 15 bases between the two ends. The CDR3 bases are TGTGCCAGTAGCGAGACTATCCCCACCGGGGAGCTGTTTTTT. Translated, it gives CASSETIPTGELFF.

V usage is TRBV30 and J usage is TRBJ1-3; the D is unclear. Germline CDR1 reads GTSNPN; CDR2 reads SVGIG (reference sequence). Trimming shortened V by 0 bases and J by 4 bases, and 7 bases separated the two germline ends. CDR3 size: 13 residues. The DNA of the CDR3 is TGTGCCTGGAGTGTATTAGAAGGAAACACCATATATTTT. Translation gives CAWSVLEGNTIYF. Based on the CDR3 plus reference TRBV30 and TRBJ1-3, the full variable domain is SQTIHQWPATLVQPVGSPLSLECTVEGTSNPNLYWYRQAAGRGLQLLFYSVGIGQISSEVPQNLSASRPQDRQFILSSKKLLLSDSGFYLCAWSVLEGNTIYFGEGSWLTVV.

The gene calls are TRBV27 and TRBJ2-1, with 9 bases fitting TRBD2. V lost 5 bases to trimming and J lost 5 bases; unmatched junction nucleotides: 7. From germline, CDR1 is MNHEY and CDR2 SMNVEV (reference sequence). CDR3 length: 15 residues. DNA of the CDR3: TGTGCCAGCAGTGGGGTAGCGGGAGTTAACAATGAGCAGTTCTTC. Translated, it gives CASSGVAGVNNEQFF.

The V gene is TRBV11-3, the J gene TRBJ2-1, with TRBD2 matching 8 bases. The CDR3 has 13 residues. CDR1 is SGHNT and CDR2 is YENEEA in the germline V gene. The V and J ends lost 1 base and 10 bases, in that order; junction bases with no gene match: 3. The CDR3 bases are TGTGCCAGCAGCTTAGGAACTAGCGGAGAGCAGTTCTTC. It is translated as CASSLGTSGEQFF.

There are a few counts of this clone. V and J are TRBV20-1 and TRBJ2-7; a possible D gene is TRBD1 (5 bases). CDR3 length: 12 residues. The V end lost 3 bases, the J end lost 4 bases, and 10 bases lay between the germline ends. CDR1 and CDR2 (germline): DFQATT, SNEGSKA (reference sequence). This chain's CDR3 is CSASRGGYEQYF. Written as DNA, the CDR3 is TGCAGTGCTAGTAGGGGTGGATACGAGCAGTACTTC.

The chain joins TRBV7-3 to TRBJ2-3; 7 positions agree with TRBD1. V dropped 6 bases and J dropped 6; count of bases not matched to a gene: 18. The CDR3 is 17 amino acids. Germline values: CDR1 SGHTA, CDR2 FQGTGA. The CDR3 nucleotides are TGTGCCAGCAGTCGTAGGGGGCGTCAATTTTCTTCGGATACGCAGTATTTT. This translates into CASSRRGRQFSSDTQYF.